Given below is one TCR beta chain in context. These data are taken from a study of Ad26.COV2.S vaccination and SARS-CoV-2 variants. Treatment of the sample: 19 received Ad26.COV2.S at low or high dose, single or two shots; roughly five received placebo; per-sample allocation not given. Collection of the samples took place on day 63 after the first injection of vaccine or placebo. The CDR3 has 14 amino acids. Germline V CDR1 and CDR2: MNHNS, SASEGT. With 0 bases clipped from V and 4 bases from J, the junction kept 2 bases outside the gene matches. The assay was immunoSEQ multiplex PCR, and TCRdb's table has in-frame clones only and misses some. The data contain about 320,000 clones, around four fifths of them seen just once; the ten biggest clones take up around 2%.

Sequenced here: peripheral blood, sampled in a trial of Ad26.COV2.S vaccine versus placebo. The rearrangement joins TRBV6-1 to TRBJ2-7; 8 positions match TRBD1. The sequence derives from a person aged 18-60 years who received the Ad26.COV2.S COVID-19 vaccine or a placebo. The CDR3 reads CASSEARGPYEQYF. CDR3 coding DNA: TGTGCCAGCAGTGAAGCCAGGGGGCCTTACGAGCAGTACTTC.